This TCR beta chain is drawn from a study of beta chain features in type 1 diabetes. The study's findings and limits: PCR could preferentially amplify shorter templates, alike in patients and controls. Fewer insertions but more deletions were seen at VDJ junctions in type 1 diabetes patients.

The collection from each donor was one heparinised blood draw averaging about 116 mL. Cells sorted by CD45RO/CCR7/CD25/CD127/CD95/CD27 comprised CD4+ naive, central memory, regulatory and stem cell-like memory cells. The study reverse transcribed the entire isolated RNA, so it sequenced expressed TCRB transcripts. TCRdb's copy holds only in-frame clones and misses some; the assay was immunoSEQ multiplex PCR. Among under 200,000 clones listed, about 8.5% were seen once. Worth noting for this clone: Antigen unknown.

The source material was central memory CD4+ T cells from blood. The clonotype comes from a man aged 18-30 years in good health.

The DNA for the CDR3 is TGTGCCATCTCGACAGGGGCTTTCACAGATACGCAGTATTTT. Amino acids: CAISTGAFTDTQYF. The chain links TRBV10-3 to TRBJ2-3; 8 nucleotides agree with TRBD1. Germline trimming cut 8 bases from V and 2 bases from J; bases unmatched to any gene: 6. CDR3 length equals 14 residues. CDR1 is ENHRY, CDR2 SYGVKD, per germline.